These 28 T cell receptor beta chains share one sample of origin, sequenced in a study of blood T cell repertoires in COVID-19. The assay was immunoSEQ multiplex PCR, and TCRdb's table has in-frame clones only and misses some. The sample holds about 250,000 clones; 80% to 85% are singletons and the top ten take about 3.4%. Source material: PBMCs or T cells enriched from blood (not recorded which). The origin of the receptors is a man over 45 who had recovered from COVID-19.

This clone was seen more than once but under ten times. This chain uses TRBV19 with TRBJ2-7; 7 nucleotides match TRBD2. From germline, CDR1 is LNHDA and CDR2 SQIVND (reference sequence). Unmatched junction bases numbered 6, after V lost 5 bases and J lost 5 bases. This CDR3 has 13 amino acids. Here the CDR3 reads CASSSREWNEQYF. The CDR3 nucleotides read TGTGCCAGTAGTTCGCGGGAGTGGAACGAGCAGTACTTC.

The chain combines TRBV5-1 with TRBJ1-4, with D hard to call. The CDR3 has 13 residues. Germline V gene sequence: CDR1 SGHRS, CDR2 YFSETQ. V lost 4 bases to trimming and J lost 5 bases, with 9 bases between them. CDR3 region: CASSLEPNEKLFF. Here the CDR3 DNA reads TGCGCCAGCAGCCTAGAACCAAATGAAAAACTGTTTTTT.

CDR3 protein: CASSLGDYSNQPQHF. The CDR3 DNA reads as TGTGCCAGCAGCTTGGGCGACTATAGCAATCAGCCCCAGCATTTT. The V gene is TRBV5-7, the J gene TRBJ1-5; D is unclear. TRBV5-7 counts as an open reading frame of uncertain function. The V end was cut by 0 bases, the J end by 0 bases, with 7 bases between. The CDR3 consists of 15 residues.

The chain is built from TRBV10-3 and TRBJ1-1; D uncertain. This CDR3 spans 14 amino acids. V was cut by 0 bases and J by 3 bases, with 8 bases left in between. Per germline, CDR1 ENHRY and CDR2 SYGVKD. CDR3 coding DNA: TGTGCCATCAGTGAGTCGGCCCCTTACACTGAAGCTTTCTTT. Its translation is CAISESAPYTEAFF.

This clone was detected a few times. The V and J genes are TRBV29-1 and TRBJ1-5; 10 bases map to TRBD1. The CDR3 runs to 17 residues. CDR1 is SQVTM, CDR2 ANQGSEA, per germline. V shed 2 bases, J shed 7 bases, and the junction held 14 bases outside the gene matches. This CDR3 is CSVELAVGGTGVQPQHF. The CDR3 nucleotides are TGCAGCGTTGAATTGGCCGTAGGTGGGACAGGGGTCCAGCCCCAGCATTTT.

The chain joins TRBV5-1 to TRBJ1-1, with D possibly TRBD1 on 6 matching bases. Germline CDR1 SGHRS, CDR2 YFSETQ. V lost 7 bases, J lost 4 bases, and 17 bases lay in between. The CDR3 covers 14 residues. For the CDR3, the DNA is TGCGCCAGCCGAGAGGGGGACAAGATCACTGAAGCTTTCTTT. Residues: CASREGDKITEAFF. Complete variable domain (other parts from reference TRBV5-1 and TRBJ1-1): KAGVTQTPRYLIKTRGQQVTLSCSPISGHRSVSWYQQTPGQGLQFLFEYFSETQRNKGNFPGRFSGRQFSNSRSEMNVSTLELGDSALYLCASREGDKITEAFFGQGTRLTVV.

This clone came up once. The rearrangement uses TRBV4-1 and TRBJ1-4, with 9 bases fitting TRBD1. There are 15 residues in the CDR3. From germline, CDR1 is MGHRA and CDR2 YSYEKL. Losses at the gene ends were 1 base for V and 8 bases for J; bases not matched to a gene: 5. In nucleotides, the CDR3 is TGCGCCAGCAGCCAAGTGACAGGGGGAACCGAAAAACTGTTTTTT. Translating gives CASSQVTGGTEKLFF.

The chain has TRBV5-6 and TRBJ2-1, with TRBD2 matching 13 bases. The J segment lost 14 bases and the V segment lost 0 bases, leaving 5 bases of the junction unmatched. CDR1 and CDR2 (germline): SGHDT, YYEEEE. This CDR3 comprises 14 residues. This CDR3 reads CASSLALAGGLKFF. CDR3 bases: TGTGCCAGCAGCTTGGCACTAGCGGGGGGGCTAAAGTTCTTC.

The CDR3 DNA reads as TGTGCCATCAGGGCCTCTACGGGACAGGGCCTCTACGAGCAGTACTTC. Translated, it gives CAIRASTGQGLYEQYF. The chain joins TRBV10-3 to TRBJ2-7, with 9 bases aligning to TRBD1. Looked up from germline, CDR1 is ENHRY and CDR2 is SYGVKD. The V gene end was trimmed by 6 bases and the J gene end by 3 bases; junction bases not matched to a gene: 12. CDR3 length: 16 residues.

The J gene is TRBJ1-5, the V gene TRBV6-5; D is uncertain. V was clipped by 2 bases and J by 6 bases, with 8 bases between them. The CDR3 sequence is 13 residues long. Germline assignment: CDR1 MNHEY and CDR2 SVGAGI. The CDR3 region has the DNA TGTGCCAGCAGTTACGGCCGGGGTCAGCCCCAGCATTTT. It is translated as CASSYGRGQPQHF.

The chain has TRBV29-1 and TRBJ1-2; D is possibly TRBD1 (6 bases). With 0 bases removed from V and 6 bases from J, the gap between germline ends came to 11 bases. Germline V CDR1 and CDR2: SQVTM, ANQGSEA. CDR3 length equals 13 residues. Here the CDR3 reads CSVEDPRGDGYTF. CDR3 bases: TGCAGCGTTGAAGATCCCAGGGGAGATGGCTACACCTTC. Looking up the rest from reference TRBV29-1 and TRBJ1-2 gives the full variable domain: SAVISQKPSRDICQRGTSLTIQCQVDSQVTMMFWYRQQPGQSLTLIATANQGSEATYESGFVIDKFPISRPNLTFSTLTVSNMSPEDSSIYLCSVEDPRGDGYTFGSGTRLTVV.

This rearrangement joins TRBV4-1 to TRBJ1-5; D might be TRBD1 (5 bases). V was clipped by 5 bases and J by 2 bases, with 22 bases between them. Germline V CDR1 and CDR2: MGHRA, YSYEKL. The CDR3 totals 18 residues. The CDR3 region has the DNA TGCGCCAGCAGCTATACAACTTCTGGCTCGGGGGGCAATCAGCCCCAGCATTTT. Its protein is CASSYTTSGSGGNQPQHF.

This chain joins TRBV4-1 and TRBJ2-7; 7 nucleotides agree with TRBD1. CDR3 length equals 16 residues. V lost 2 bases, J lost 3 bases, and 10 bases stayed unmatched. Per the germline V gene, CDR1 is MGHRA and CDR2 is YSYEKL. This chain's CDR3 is CASSQTSGTDVYEQYF. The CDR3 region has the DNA TGCGCCAGCAGCCAAACCTCCGGGACAGACGTCTACGAGCAGTACTTC.

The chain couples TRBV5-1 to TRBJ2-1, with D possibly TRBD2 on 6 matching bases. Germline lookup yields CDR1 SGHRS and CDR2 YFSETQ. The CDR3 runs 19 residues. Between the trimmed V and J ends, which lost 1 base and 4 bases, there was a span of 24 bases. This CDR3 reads CASSLPTRPLDRYYNEQFF. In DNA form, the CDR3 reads TGCGCCAGCAGCTTGCCGACTAGACCCCTGGATCGGTATTACAATGAGCAGTTCTTC. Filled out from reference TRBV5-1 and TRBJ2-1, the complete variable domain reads KAGVTQTPRYLIKTRGQQVTLSCSPISGHRSVSWYQQTPGQGLQFLFEYFSETQRNKGNFPGRFSGRQFSNSRSEMNVSTLELGDSALYLCASSLPTRPLDRYYNEQFFGPGTRLTVL.

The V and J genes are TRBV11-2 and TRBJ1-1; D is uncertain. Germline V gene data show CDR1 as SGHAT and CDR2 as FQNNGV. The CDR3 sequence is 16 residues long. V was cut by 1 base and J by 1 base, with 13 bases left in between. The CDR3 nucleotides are TGTGCCAGCAGCTTAGTGGGAGGCAGTCCGAACACTGAAGCTTTCTTT. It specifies CASSLVGGSPNTEAFF.

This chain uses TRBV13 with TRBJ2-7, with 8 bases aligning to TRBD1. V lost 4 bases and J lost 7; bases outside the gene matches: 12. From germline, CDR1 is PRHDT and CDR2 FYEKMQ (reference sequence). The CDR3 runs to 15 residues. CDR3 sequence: CASSYRDRSHWEQYF. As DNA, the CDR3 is TGTGCCAGCAGCTATAGGGACAGGTCCCATTGGGAGCAGTACTTC.

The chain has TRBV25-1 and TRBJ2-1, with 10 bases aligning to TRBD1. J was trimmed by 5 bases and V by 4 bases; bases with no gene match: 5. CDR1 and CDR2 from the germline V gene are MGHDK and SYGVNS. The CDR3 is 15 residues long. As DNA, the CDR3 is TGTGCCAGCAGTGCCCCGGGACAGGGGAACAATGAGCAGTTCTTC. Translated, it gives CASSAPGQGNNEQFF.

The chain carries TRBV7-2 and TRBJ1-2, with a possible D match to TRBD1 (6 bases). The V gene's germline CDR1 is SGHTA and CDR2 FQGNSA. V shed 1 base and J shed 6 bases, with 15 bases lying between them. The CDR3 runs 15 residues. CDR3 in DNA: TGTGCCAGCAGCTTAGATTTCGGGTCAGGGGATGGCTACACCTTC. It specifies CASSLDFGSGDGYTF.

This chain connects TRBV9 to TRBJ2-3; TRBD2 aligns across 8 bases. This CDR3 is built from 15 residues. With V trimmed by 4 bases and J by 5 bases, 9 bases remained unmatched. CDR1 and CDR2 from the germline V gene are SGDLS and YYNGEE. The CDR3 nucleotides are TGTGCCAGCAGCCCTCGGGGGGGGCCCGGAGATACGCAGTATTTT. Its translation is CASSPRGGPGDTQYF.

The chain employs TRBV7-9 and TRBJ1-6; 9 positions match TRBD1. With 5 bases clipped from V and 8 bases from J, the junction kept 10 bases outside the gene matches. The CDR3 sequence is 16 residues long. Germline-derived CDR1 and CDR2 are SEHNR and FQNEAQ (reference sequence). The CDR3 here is CASSPQPGTGYSPLHF. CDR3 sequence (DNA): TGTGCCAGCAGCCCTCAGCCCGGGACAGGGTATTCACCCCTCCACTTT.

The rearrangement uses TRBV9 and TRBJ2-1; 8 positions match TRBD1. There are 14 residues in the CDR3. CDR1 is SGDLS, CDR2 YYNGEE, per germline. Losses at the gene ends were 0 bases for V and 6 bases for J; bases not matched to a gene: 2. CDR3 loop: CASSVGDRSNEQFF. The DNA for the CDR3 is TGTGCCAGCAGCGTAGGGGACAGGTCCAATGAGCAGTTCTTC.

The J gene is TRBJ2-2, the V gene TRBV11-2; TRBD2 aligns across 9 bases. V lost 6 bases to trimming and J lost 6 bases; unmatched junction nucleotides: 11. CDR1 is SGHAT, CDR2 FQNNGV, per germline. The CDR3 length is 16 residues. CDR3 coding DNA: TGTGCCAGCAGGTCGACTAGCGGAGGTGGGGCCGGGGAGCTGTTTTTT. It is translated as CASRSTSGGGAGELFF. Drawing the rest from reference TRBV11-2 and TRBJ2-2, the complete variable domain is EAGVAQSPRYKIIEKRQSVAFWCNPISGHATLYWYQQILGQGPKLLIQFQNNGVVDDSQLPKDRFSAERLKGVDSTLKIQPAKLEDSAVYLCASRSTSGGGAGELFFGEGSRLTVL.

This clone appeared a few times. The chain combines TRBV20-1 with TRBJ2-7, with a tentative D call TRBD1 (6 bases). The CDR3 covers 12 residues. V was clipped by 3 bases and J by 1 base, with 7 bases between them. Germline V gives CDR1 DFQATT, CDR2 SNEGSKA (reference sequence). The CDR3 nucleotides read TGCAGTGCTAGTGGACAGTCCTACGAGCAGTACTTC. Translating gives CSASGQSYEQYF.

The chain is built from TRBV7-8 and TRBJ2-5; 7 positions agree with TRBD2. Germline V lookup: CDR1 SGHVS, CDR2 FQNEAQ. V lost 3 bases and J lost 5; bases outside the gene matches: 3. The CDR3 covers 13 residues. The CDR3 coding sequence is TGTGCCAGCAGCTTCGGGACTAAGGAGACCCAGTACTTC. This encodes CASSFGTKETQYF.

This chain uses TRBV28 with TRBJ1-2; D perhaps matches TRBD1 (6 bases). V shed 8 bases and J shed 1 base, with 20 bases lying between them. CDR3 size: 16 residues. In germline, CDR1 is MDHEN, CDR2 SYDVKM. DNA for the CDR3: TGTGCCAGCGGCCAGTTCCTTTACAGGGATAACTATGGCTACACCTTC. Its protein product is CASGQFLYRDNYGYTF.

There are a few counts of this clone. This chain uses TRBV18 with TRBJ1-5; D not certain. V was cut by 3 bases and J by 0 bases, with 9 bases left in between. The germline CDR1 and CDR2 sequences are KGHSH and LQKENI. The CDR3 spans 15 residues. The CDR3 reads CASSPTLDSNQPQHF. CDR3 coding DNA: TGTGCCAGCTCACCGACACTAGATAGCAATCAGCCCCAGCATTTT.

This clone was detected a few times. The CDR3 region is CASSEGGLYEQYF. The CDR3 coding sequence is TGTGCCAGCAGTGAAGGGGGCCTCTACGAGCAGTACTTC. The chain carries TRBV25-1 and TRBJ2-7, with a possible D match to TRBD1 (6 bases). V was clipped by 2 bases and J by 3 bases, with 8 bases between them. CDR1 and CDR2 from the germline V gene are MGHDK and SYGVNS. The length of the CDR3 is 13 residues.

The CDR3 DNA sequence: TGTGCTAGTGGTTTCGGGGTGAACACTGAAGCTTTCTTT. As protein: CASGFGVNTEAFF. J is TRBJ1-1 and V is TRBV12-5; D gene uncertain. The CDR3 totals 13 residues. Between the trimmed V and J ends, which lost 3 bases and 0 bases, there was a span of 5 bases. The V gene's germline CDR1 is LGHNT and CDR2 FRNRAP. Drawing the rest from reference TRBV12-5 and TRBJ1-1, the complete variable domain is DARVTQTPRHKVTEMGQEVTMRCQPILGHNTVFWYRQTMMQGLELLAYFRNRAPLDDSGMPKDRFSAEMPDATLATLKIQPSEPRDSAVYFCASGFGVNTEAFFGQGTRLTVV.